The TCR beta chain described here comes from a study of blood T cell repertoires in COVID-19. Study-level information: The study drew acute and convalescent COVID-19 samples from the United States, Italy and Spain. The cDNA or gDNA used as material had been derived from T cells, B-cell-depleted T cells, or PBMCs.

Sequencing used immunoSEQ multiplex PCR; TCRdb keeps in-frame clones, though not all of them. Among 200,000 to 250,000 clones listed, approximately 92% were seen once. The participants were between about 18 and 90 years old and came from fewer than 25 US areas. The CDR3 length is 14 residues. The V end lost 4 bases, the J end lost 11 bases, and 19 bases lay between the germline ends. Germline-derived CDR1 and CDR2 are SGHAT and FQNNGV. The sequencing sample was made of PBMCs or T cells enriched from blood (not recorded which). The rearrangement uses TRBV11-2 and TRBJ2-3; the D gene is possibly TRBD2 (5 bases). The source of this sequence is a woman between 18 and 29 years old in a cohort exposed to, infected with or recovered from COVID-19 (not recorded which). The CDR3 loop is CASSSAVPEEVQYF. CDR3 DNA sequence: TGTGCCAGCAGCTCCGCGGTCCCAGAGGAGGTGCAGTATTTT.